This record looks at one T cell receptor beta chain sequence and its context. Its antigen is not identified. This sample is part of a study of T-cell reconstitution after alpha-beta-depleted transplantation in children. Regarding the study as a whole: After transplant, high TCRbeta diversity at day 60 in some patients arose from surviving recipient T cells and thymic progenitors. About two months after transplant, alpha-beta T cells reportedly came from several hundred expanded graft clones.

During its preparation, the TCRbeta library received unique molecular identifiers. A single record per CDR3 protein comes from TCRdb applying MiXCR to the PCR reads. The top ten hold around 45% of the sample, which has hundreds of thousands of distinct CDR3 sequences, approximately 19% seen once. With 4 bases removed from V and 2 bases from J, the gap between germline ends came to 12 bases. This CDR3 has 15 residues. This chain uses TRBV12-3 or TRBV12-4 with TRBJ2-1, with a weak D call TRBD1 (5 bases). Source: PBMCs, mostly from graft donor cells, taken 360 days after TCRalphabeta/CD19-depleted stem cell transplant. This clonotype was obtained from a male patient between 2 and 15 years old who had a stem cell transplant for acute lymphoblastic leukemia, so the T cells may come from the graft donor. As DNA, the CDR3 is TGTGCCAGCAGTTCCAGTTCAGGGACCTACAATGAGCAGTTCTTC. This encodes CASSSSSGTYNEQFF.